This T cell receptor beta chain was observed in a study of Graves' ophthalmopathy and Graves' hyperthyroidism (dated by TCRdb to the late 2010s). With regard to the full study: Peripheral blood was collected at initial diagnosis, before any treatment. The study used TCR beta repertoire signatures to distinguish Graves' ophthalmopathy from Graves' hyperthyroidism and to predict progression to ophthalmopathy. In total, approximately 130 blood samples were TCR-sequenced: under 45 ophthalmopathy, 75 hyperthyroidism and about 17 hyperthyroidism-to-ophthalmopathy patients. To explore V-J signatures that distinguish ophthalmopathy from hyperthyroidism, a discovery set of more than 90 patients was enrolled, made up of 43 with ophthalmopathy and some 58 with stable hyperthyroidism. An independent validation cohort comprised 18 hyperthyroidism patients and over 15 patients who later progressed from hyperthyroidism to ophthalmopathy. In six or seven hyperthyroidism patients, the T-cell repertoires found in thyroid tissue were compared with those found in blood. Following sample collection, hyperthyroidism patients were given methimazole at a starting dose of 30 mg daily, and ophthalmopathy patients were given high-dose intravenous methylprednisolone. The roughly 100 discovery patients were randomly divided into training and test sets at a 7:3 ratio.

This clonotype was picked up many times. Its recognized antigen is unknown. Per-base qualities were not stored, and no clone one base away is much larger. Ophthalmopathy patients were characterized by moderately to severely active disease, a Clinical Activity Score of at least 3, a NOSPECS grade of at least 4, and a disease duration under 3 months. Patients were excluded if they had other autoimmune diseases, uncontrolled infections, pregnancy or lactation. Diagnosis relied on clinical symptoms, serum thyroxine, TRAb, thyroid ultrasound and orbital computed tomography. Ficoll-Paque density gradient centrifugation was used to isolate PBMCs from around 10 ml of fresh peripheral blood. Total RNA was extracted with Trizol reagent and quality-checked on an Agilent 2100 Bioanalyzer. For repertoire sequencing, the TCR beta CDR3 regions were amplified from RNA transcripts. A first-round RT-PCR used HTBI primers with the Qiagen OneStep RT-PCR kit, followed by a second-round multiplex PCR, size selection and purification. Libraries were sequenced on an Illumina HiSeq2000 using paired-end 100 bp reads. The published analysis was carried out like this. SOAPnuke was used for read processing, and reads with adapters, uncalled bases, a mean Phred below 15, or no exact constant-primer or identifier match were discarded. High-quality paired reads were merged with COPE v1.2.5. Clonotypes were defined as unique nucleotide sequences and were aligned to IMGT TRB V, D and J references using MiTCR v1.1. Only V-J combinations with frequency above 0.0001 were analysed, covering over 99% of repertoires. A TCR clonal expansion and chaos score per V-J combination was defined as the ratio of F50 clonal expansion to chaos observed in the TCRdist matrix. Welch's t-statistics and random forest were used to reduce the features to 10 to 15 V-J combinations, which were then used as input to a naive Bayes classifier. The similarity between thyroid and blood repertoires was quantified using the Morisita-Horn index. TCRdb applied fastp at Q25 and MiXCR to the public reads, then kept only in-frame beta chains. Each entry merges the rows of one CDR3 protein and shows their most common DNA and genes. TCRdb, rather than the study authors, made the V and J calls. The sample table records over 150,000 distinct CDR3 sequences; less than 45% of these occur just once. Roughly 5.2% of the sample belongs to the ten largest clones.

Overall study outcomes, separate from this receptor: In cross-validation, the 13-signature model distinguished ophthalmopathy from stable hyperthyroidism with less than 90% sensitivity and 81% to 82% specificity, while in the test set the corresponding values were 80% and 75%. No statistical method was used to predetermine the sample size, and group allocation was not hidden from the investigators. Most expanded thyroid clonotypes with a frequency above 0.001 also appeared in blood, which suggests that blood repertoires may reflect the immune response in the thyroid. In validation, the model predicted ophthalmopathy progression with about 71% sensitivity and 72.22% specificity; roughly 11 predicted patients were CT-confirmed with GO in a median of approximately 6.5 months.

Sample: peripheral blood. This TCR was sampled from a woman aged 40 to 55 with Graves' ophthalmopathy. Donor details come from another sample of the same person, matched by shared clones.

The DNA reads TGTGCCAGCAAAGGACAGGGTTTTGTTGGTGAGCAGTACTTC. It encodes CASKGQGFVGEQYF. Rearrangement joined TRBV6-5 to TRBJ2-7, with TRBD1 matching 8 junction bases. V is trimmed back by 7 bases and J by 7 bases, and the junction contains 12 bases that no gene match accounts for. The CDR1 and CDR2 encoded by the germline V gene are MNHEY and SVGAGI. Reading from cysteine to phenylalanine, the CDR3 counts 14 amino acids. Just the 42-base CDR3 DNA is kept, in frame starting at base 1.